This TCR beta chain was observed in a study of response to subunit inactivated influenza vaccine. Points from the study as a whole: Authors proposed each seasonal influenza vaccination draws in few new T cells.

This CDR3 comprises 14 residues. V was trimmed by 6 bases and J by 6 bases, leaving 18 bases between them. Germline V CDR1 and CDR2: SNHLY, FYNNEI. TCRdb re-called the RT-PCR reads with MiXCR, one entry per CDR3 protein. The profile shows roughly 700,000 distinct CDR3 sequences, around 16% of them singletons. In regard to this clonotype: Its antigen is not identified.

The rearrangement uses TRBV2 and TRBJ2-7; D might be TRBD1 or TRBD2, each matching 5 bases. The source material was PBMCs from blood, sampled about 11 days after vaccination. The sequence derives from a man aged 50-59 years who received an inactivated influenza vaccine. CDR3 residues: CASSPGTEVGEQYF. DNA for the CDR3: TGTGCCAGCAGCCCCGGGACCGAGGTTGGCGAGCAGTACTTC. The full variable domain, in which reference TRBV2 and TRBJ2-7 provide the parts outside the CDR3, is EPEVTQTPSHQVTQMGQEVILRCVPISNHLYFYWYRQILGQKVEFLVSFYNNEISEKSEIFDDQFSVERPDGSNFTLKIRSTKLEDSAMYFCASSPGTEVGEQYFGPGTRLTVT.